This T cell receptor beta chain was recorded in a study of OX40 agonist ivuxolimab in advanced cancers. Background on the study: Aged roughly 23 to 79 with a mean of approximately 57 years, they were 82.7% male. General study findings and limits: Both CD4+ and CD8+ T cell populations in blood had undergone clonal expansion by week 6 at 0.1 to 3.0 mg/kg.

The germline CDR1 and CDR2 sequences are SNHLY and FYNNEI. V gave up 7 bases and J gave up 0 bases, with 16 bases separating them. There are 16 residues in the CDR3. Method: immunoSEQ multiplex PCR; TCRdb's copy keeps in-frame clones and lacks some. This sample carries under 40,000 clones, around four fifths of them seen once, and the ten largest clones take 13%. About this clone itself: Its antigen remains unidentified.

The rearrangement links TRBV2 to TRBJ1-3; unclear D gene. This TCR was recovered from an adult with an advanced solid tumor such as melanoma, head and neck, liver or kidney cancer. Sample: CD4+ or CD8+ T cells sorted from blood, taken in a trial of the OX40 agonist ivuxolimab. CDR3 region: CASTSQASSSGNTIYF. The CDR3 DNA is TGTGCCAGCACCAGCCAGGCCTCTAGCTCTGGAAACACCATATATTTT.